One sample yielded the 26 T cell receptor beta chains listed below, sequenced in a study of response to subunit inactivated influenza vaccine. MiXCR was run by TCRdb on the RT-PCR reads, yielding one entry per CDR3 protein. Among 650,000 to 800,000 distinct CDR3 sequences listed, over 11% were seen once. The specimen was PBMCs from blood, collected around 14 days before vaccination. Every receptor here comes from a man in his forties or fifties who received an inactivated influenza vaccine.

The chain is built from TRBV29-1 and TRBJ2-1, with 8 bases aligning to TRBD1. Germline-derived CDR1 and CDR2 are SQVTM and ANQGSEA. With 6 bases clipped from V and 6 bases from J, the junction kept 4 bases outside the gene matches. This CDR3 has 12 residues. The CDR3 DNA reads as TGCAGCGTCGGCCAGGGGGCCAATGAGCAGTTCTTC. Translation: CSVGQGANEQFF.

This clonotype was counted between two and nine times. V usage is TRBV20-1 and J usage is TRBJ1-2, with D possibly TRBD1 on 5 matching bases. In germline, CDR1 is DFQATT, CDR2 SNEGSKA (reference sequence). This CDR3 has 14 amino acids. Trimming took off 0 bases at V and 0 bases at J, with 8 bases between the two ends. The CDR3 bases are TGCAGTGCTAGAGATAGGGGTGCTAACTATGGCTACACCTTC. This gives the protein CSARDRGANYGYTF.

In DNA form, the CDR3 reads TGTGCCAGCAGCTTAATCGGGACTAGCGGGCTCAGCGAGCAGTACTTC. Protein product: CASSLIGTSGLSEQYF. V and J are TRBV7-2 and TRBJ2-7; 12 positions agree with TRBD2. Germline V lookup: CDR1 SGHTA, CDR2 FQGNSA. V was pared by 2 bases and J by 6 bases, with 8 bases of the junction left unmatched. The length of the CDR3 is 16 residues. The full variable domain, with the rest looked up from reference TRBV7-2 and TRBJ2-7, is GAGVSQSPSNKVTEKGKDVELRCDPISGHTALYWYRQSLGQGLEFLIYFQGNSAPDKSGLPSDRFSAERTGGSVSTLTIQRTQQEDSAVYLCASSLIGTSGLSEQYFGPGTRLTVT.

This clonotype has only a few counts. The chain joins TRBV4-3 to TRBJ1-2, with no clear D. Germline V gene sequence: CDR1 LGHNA, CDR2 YSLEER. V was shortened by 0 bases and J by 0 bases, with 8 bases between the two germline ends. The CDR3 is made up of 15 amino acids. CDR3 nucleotide sequence: TGCGCCAGCAGCCAAGAAGGGCTCCCTAACTATGGCTACACCTTC. Its translation is CASSQEGLPNYGYTF.

In this sample, this clonotype turned up many times. The rearrangement uses TRBV5-5 and TRBJ2-1, with D uncertain. V lost 2 bases to trimming and J lost 0 bases, with 12 bases between them. The germline CDR1 and CDR2 sequences are SGHKS and YYEKEE (reference sequence). The CDR3 totals 16 residues. The CDR3 DNA reads as TGTGCCAGCAGCTTCACTATCATCGGCTCCTACAATGAGCAGTTCTTC. Its protein is CASSFTIIGSYNEQFF.

This clonotype occurred a few times. The chain couples TRBV7-9 to TRBJ2-5; the match to TRBD1 covers 8 bases. With V trimmed by 0 bases and J by 5 bases, 8 bases remained unmatched. The CDR3 extends over 16 amino acids. The germline V gene encodes CDR1 SEHNR and CDR2 FQNEAQ (reference sequence). The CDR3 reads CASSLARTGFGETQYF. The DNA of the CDR3 is TGTGCCAGCAGCTTAGCTCGGACAGGGTTTGGCGAGACCCAGTACTTC.

This sequence joins TRBV7-2 and TRBJ1-2; D possibly corresponds to TRBD1 (5 bases). The CDR3 length is 15 residues. CDR1 is SGHTA and CDR2 is FQGNSA in the germline V gene. Trimming removed 1 base from V and 4 bases from J, with 13 bases in between. The CDR3 loop reads CASSLVRDERYGYTF. Here the CDR3 DNA reads TGTGCCAGCAGCTTAGTCAGGGACGAGCGCTATGGCTACACCTTC.

This clonotype was observed a few times. V is TRBV10-3 and J is TRBJ2-3; 7 bases fit TRBD2. Trimming took 5 bases from V and 6 from J; bases not matched to a gene: 8. The CDR3 sequence is 14 residues long. The V gene's germline CDR1 is ENHRY and CDR2 SYGVKD. This chain's CDR3 is CAISPSGGQDTQYF. As DNA, the CDR3 is TGTGCCATCAGTCCTAGCGGTGGCCAGGATACGCAGTATTTT.

V is TRBV15 and J is TRBJ1-2, with no clear D. The CDR3 is 13 residues long. The V gene's germline CDR1 is LNHNV and CDR2 YYDKDF (reference sequence). Deletions cut 1 base from V and 7 bases from J, with 10 bases between. The CDR3 loop reads CATSRARDRGYTF. The CDR3 DNA reads TGTGCCACCAGCAGAGCTCGGGATCGTGGCTACACCTTC.

In this sample, this clonotype turned up a few times. V gene TRBV6-5 combines with J gene TRBJ2-7; D gene uncertain. This CDR3 region has 12 residues. Germline loops: CDR1 MNHEY, CDR2 SVGAGI. The germline V and J ends were trimmed by 8 bases and 4 bases, with 12 bases remaining between them. CDR3 DNA: TGTGCCAGCTGGTCAGAGAGGTACGAGCAGTACTTC. It translates to CASWSERYEQYF.

This clonotype appeared a few times. DNA for the CDR3: TGTGCCATCAGTGAATCCCGGGACAGCAATCAGCCCCAGCATTTT. It is translated as CAISESRDSNQPQHF. The V gene is TRBV10-3, the J gene TRBJ1-5; weak D call: TRBD1 (5 bases). Trimming took off 3 bases at V and 1 base at J, with 10 bases between the two ends. The V gene's germline CDR1 is ENHRY and CDR2 SYGVKD. This CDR3 is built from 15 residues.

This clonotype was observed at least ten times. The genes are TRBV6-2 or TRBV6-3 and TRBJ1-5, with 7 bases identical to TRBD1. The CDR3 loop spans 14 amino acids. J was trimmed by 7 bases and V by 6 bases; bases with no gene match: 9. Looked up from germline, CDR1 is MNHEY and CDR2 is SVGEGT. CDR3 sequence reads: CASRQTGNGQPQHF. CDR3 bases: TGTGCCAGCAGGCAGACAGGGAATGGACAGCCCCAGCATTTT.

The genes are TRBV5-1 and TRBJ1-4; D is undetermined. Germline CDR1 and CDR2: SGHRS and YFSETQ. The CDR3 spans 15 residues. V lost 0 bases and J 5 bases, leaving 11 bases between the germline ends. As DNA, the CDR3 is TGCGCCAGCAGCTTGGCCGCAGGCCTGAATGAAAAACTGTTTTTT. Its protein product is CASSLAAGLNEKLFF.

This clonotype was seen more than once but under ten times. The gene calls are TRBV6-1 and TRBJ1-5; D gene uncertain. This CDR3 has 16 residues. The ends were cut back, 6 bases at V and 0 bases at J, with 15 bases in the middle. Germline assignment: CDR1 MNHNS and CDR2 SASEGT. CDR3 sequence reads: CASRDGFLYSNQPQHF. The CDR3 nucleotides are TGTGCCAGCAGGGACGGATTCCTATATAGCAATCAGCCCCAGCATTTT.

This clonotype was detected a few times. The rearrangement links TRBV20-1 to TRBJ2-7, with 13 bases fitting TRBD2. This CDR3 has 17 amino acids. V was clipped by 4 bases and J by 2 bases; unmatched bases: 11. Germline values: CDR1 DFQATT, CDR2 SNEGSKA (reference sequence). CDR3 sequence: CSATPGLAGRIPYEQYF. Written as DNA, the CDR3 is TGCAGTGCTACCCCGGGACTAGCGGGGCGGATCCCCTACGAGCAGTACTTC.

The V gene is TRBV24-1, the J gene TRBJ2-1, with TRBD2 identical over 10 bases. The V gene end was trimmed by 0 bases and the J gene end by 6 bases; junction bases not matched to a gene: 4. The CDR3 covers 16 residues. CDR1 and CDR2 (germline): KGHDR, SFDVKD. DNA of the CDR3: TGTGCCACCAGTGATTTGTCTAGCGGGGGAAGCAATGAGCAGTTCTTC. Encoded protein: CATSDLSSGGSNEQFF.

V and J are TRBV7-3 and TRBJ2-7; TRBD1 aligns across 10 bases. Germline CDR1 is SGHTA and CDR2 is FQGTGA. V shed 6 bases, J shed 6 bases, and the junction held 8 bases outside the gene matches. This CDR3 contains 14 residues. This chain's CDR3 is CASRSGTGVGEQYF. The CDR3 region has the DNA TGTGCCAGCAGGAGCGGGACAGGGGTCGGCGAGCAGTACTTC.

This clonotype has a count of ten or more. The chain is built from TRBV27 and TRBJ2-1; no firm D call. Trimming cost V 4 bases and J 16 bases, with 20 bases left between them. The CDR3 consists of 13 residues. Germline V gene sequence: CDR1 MNHEY, CDR2 SMNVEV (reference sequence). The CDR3 is CASSSGSSPTRFF. The CDR3 nucleotides are TGTGCCAGCAGTTCCGGTTCTTCCCCCACACGATTCTTC.

This clonotype showed up just a few times. CDR3 amino acids: CSVAEGEQYF. The CDR3 DNA is TGCAGCGTTGCGGAGGGCGAGCAGTACTTC. The genes are TRBV29-1 and TRBJ2-7; possible D gene TRBD2, 6 bases. The CDR3 runs to 10 residues. The V end was cut by 4 bases, the J end by 6 bases, with 7 bases between. Germline V gene lookup returns CDR1 SQVTM and CDR2 ANQGSEA.

The chain links TRBV6-2 or TRBV6-3 to TRBJ2-7, with 9 bases identical to TRBD1. With 7 bases clipped from V and 5 bases from J, the junction kept 12 bases outside the gene matches. CDR1 MNHEY and CDR2 SVGEGT come from the germline V gene. This CDR3 has 15 amino acids. The CDR3 loop is CASTRVGTGSDEQYF. In nucleotides, the CDR3 is TGTGCCAGCACCCGAGTGGGGACAGGGAGCGACGAGCAGTACTTC.

This clonotype appeared many times. This rearrangement joins TRBV5-1 to TRBJ2-7; no definite D call. CDR1 SGHRS and CDR2 YFSETQ come from the germline V gene. There are 15 residues in the CDR3. V lost 4 bases to trimming and J lost 3 bases, with 17 bases between them. CDR3 nucleotide sequence: TGCGCCAGCAGCGCCATGACCGGGCCTAACTACGAGCAGTACTTC. Protein product: CASSAMTGPNYEQYF.

DNA for the CDR3: TGTGCCAGCAGCTTAGACAGGGGGGTTGGCACAGATACGCAGTATTTT. Residues: CASSLDRGVGTDTQYF. The V and J genes are TRBV7-9 and TRBJ2-3; 8 bases line up with TRBD1. CDR3 length equals 16 residues. In germline, CDR1 is SEHNR, CDR2 FQNEAQ (reference sequence). V was pared by 1 base and J by 1 base, with 4 bases of the junction left unmatched.

DNA of the CDR3: TGTGCCAGCAGCTCTGACCCAGGCTATGGCTACACCTTC. It specifies CASSSDPGYGYTF. This rearrangement joins TRBV5-4 to TRBJ1-2; D gene unclear. Trimming took 3 bases from V and 4 from J, leaving 10 bases between them. Germline CDR1 is SGHNT and CDR2 is YYREEE (reference sequence). The CDR3 runs 13 residues. Drawing the rest from reference TRBV5-4 and TRBJ1-2, the complete variable domain is ETGVTQSPTHLIKTRGQQVTLRCSSQSGHNTVSWYQQALGQGPQFIFQYYREEENGRGNFPPRFSGLQFPNYSSELNVNALELDDSALYLCASSSDPGYGYTFGSGTRLTVV.

This clonotype was found once. The chain employs TRBV20-1 and TRBJ2-5, with D tentatively TRBD2 (7 bases). V dropped 3 bases and J dropped 5 bases, with 16 bases sitting between them. The germline V gene has CDR1 DFQATT and CDR2 SNEGSKA (reference sequence). The CDR3 has 14 amino acids. The CDR3 nucleotides are TGCAGTGCTAGGCGGGGGCCCCGTCCCGAGACCCAGTACTTC. Translated: CSARRGPRPETQYF.

This clonotype was seen at least ten times. V usage is TRBV20-1 and J usage is TRBJ2-1; D uncertain. Trimming removed 5 bases at V and 6 bases at J, with 23 bases between. CDR1 and CDR2 from the germline V gene are DFQATT and SNEGSKA (reference sequence). The CDR3 has 16 residues. CDR3 amino acids: CSAPRMLPSNLNEQFF. CDR3 coding DNA: TGCAGTGCTCCTCGTATGCTACCATCTAATCTCAATGAGCAGTTCTTC.

The chain recombines TRBV25-1 with TRBJ2-7; D ambiguous. With 8 bases removed from V and 5 bases from J, the gap between germline ends came to 16 bases. The CDR3 consists of 13 residues. CDR1 MGHDK and CDR2 SYGVNS come from the germline V gene. This chain's CDR3 is CASPLTDENEQYF. In DNA, the CDR3 is TGTGCCAGCCCCCTTACGGACGAGAACGAGCAGTACTTC.